This T cell receptor beta chain comes out of a study of cytomegalovirus exposure and HLA in healthy donors. Study-wide findings and caveats: As a later analysis showed, a missense DCLRE1C variant was linked to trimming of TCR beta V- and J-genes. Per a later analysis, HLA-associated TCR beta chains showed more clonal expansion than other, equally common TCR beta chains.

This clone was seen only a few times. Its specificity is unknown. The study ran its PCR with 60 Vbeta and 13 Jbeta primers. The data were produced by immunoSEQ multiplex PCR, yet TCRdb's version contains in-frame clones alone and is incomplete. The data show 65,000 to 85,000 clones, about a tenth seen once. The CDR3 runs 11 residues. Germline lookup yields CDR1 MNHEY and CDR2 SVGAGI. The V end was cut by 6 bases, the J end by 4 bases, with 6 bases between. Sequenced material: PBMCs. The V call is TRBV6-5, the J call TRBJ1-2; D gene uncertain. This sequence was found in a man in his sixties in good health and CMV-seropositive. The CDR3 DNA reads as TGTGCCAGCAGGGCCCTCTATGGCTACACCTTC. Translated, it gives CASRALYGYTF.